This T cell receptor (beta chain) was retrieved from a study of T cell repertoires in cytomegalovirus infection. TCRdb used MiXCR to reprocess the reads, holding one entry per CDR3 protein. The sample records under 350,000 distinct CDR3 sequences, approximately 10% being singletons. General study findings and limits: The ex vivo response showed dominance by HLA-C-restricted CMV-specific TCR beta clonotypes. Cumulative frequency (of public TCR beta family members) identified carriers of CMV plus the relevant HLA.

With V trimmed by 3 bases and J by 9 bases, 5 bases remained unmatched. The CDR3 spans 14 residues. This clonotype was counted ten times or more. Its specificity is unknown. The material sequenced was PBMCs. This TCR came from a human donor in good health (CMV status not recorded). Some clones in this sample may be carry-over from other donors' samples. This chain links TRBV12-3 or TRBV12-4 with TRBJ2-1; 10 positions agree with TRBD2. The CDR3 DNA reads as TGTGCCAGCAGTTTGGTACTAGCGGGGAGTGAGCAGTTCTTC. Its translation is CASSLVLAGSEQFF.